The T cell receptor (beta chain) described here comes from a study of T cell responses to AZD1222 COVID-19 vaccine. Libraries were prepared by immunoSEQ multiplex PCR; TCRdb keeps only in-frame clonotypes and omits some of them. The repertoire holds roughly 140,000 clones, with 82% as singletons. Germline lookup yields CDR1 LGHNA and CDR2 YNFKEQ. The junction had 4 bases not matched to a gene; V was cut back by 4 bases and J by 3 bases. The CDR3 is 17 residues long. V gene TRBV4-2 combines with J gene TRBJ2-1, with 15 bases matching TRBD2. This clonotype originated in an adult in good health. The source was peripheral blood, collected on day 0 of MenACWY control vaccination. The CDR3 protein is CASSPWTSGGGYNEQFF. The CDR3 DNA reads TGTGCCAGCAGCCCTTGGACTAGCGGGGGGGGCTACAATGAGCAGTTCTTC.